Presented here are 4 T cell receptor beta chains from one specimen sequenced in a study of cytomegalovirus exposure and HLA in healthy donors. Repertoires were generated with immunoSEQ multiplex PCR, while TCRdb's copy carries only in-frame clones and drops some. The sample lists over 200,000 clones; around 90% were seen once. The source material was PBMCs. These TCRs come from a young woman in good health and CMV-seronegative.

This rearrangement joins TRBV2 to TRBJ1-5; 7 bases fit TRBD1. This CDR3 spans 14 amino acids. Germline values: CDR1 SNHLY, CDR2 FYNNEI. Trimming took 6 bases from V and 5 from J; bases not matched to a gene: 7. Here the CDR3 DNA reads TGTGCCAGCAGGGCCCCAGACAGGGATCAGCCCCAGCATTTT. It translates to CASRAPDRDQPQHF.

CDR3 region: CASSEQGARGYTF. CDR3 DNA sequence: TGTGCCAGCAGTGAACAGGGGGCTCGGGGCTACACCTTC. The V and J genes are TRBV28 and TRBJ1-2, with TRBD1 matching 9 bases. The trim removed 5 bases at V and 8 bases at J, leaving 6 bases unmatched. Per germline, CDR1 MDHEN and CDR2 SYDVKM. This CDR3 has 13 amino acids.

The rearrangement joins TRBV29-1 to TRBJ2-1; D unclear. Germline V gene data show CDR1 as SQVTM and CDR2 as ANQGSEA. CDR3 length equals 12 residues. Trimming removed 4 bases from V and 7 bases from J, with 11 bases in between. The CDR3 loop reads CSVAGPPNEQFF. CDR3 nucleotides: TGCAGCGTTGCCGGTCCGCCAAATGAGCAGTTCTTC.

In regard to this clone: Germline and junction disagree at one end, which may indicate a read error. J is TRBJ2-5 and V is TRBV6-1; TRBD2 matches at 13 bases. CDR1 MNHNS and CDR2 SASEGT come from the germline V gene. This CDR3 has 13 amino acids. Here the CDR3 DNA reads TGTGCCAGCAGTGCGACTAGCGGGAGGCCCCGGGACTTC. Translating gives CASSATSGRPRDF.